What follows are 17 T cell receptor beta chains derived from one specimen sequenced in a study of T cell repertoires in cytomegalovirus infection. In TCRdb, the reads were re-called with MiXCR into one record per CDR3 protein. The sample records approximately 250,000 distinct CDR3 sequences, over 20% being singletons. The sample was CD8+ T cells from PBMCs. These receptors were obtained from a human donor in good health (CMV status not recorded). Some clones in this sample may be carry-over from other donors' samples.

The chain carries TRBV5-1 and TRBJ1-2; 8 bases fit TRBD1. The germline gives CDR1 SGHRS, CDR2 YFSETQ. After removal of 4 bases from V and 4 bases from J, the junction contained 9 bases not matched to a gene. This CDR3 region has 15 residues. CDR3 sequence (DNA): TGCGCCAGCAGCCCCCTCGGACAGGGAATCTATGGCTACACCTTC. Its translation: CASSPLGQGIYGYTF.

The gene calls are TRBV2 and TRBJ2-1; TRBD1 is a possible D gene (6 bases). CDR3 length: 13 amino acids. V was pared by 10 bases and J by 9 bases, with 19 bases between. In germline, CDR1 is SNHLY, CDR2 FYNNEI. The CDR3 DNA reads as TGTGCCAACAGACTTCCCACAGGGACTGAGCAGTTCTTC. This translates into CANRLPTGTEQFF.

This clonotype occurred a few times. This chain joins TRBV18 and TRBJ2-6; TRBD2 is a possible D gene (5 bases). Germline V lookup: CDR1 KGHSH, CDR2 LQKENI. Trimming took off 4 bases at V and 0 bases at J, with 13 bases between the two ends. There are 17 residues in the CDR3. This chain's CDR3 is CASSLLRRLSGANVLTF. CDR3 in DNA: TGTGCCAGCTCACTGTTAAGGAGGCTCTCTGGGGCCAACGTCCTGACTTTC.

Regarding this clonotype: A much larger clone sits a single nucleotide away, making a read error possible. The chain has TRBV7-4 and TRBJ2-1; D call uncertain. The CDR3 length is 15 residues. Germline CDR1 reads SGHVT; CDR2 reads SQSDAQ. The CDR3 coding sequence is TGTGGCAGCAGCTTAGTACAAATCGGTGGCAATGAGCAGTTCTTC. Its translation is CGSSLVQIGGNEQFF.

J is TRBJ2-6 and V is TRBV27; D remains unclear. The CDR3 has 15 residues. The germline V gene encodes CDR1 MNHEY and CDR2 SMNVEV (reference sequence). Between the trimmed V and J ends, which lost 7 bases and 0 bases, there was a span of 10 bases. In nucleotides, the CDR3 is TGTGCCAGCACAATCCCTCCCTCTGGGGCCAACGTCCTGACTTTC. This codes for CASTIPPSGANVLTF.

In this sample, this clonotype turned up many times. This chain joins TRBV20-1 and TRBJ2-5; D possibly corresponds to TRBD1 (5 bases). This CDR3 comprises 14 residues. Germline lookup yields CDR1 DFQATT and CDR2 SNEGSKA (reference sequence). V lost 0 bases to trimming and J lost 2 bases, with 10 bases between them. The CDR3 DNA sequence: TGCAGTGCTAGAGATTCAGGGAAACAAGAGACCCAGTACTTC. Amino acids: CSARDSGKQETQYF.

A few counts support this clonotype. The chain couples TRBV28 to TRBJ2-3; D might be TRBD1 or TRBD2, each matching 6 bases. This CDR3 comprises 16 residues. The ends were cut back, 5 bases at V and 2 bases at J, with 17 bases in the middle. The V gene's germline CDR1 is MDHEN and CDR2 SYDVKM. CDR3 sequence: CASSPRGWGATDTQYF. The CDR3 nucleotides read TGTGCCAGCAGTCCCCGGGGGTGGGGGGCCACAGATACGCAGTATTTT.

Only a few counts were recorded for this clonotype. The J gene is TRBJ2-7, the V gene TRBV4-3; D may correspond to TRBD1 or TRBD2 (5 bases each). CDR1 LGHNA and CDR2 YSLEER come from the germline V gene. With 2 bases removed from V and 2 bases from J, the gap between germline ends came to 13 bases. The CDR3 has 15 amino acids. CDR3 in DNA: TGCGCCAGCAGCCAACTAGGGACGTCTACCTACGAGCAGTACTTC. The encoded protein is CASSQLGTSTYEQYF.

This clonotype was detected a few times. The rearrangement links TRBV18 to TRBJ2-3, with 12 bases matching TRBD2. CDR3 length: 17 residues. J gave up 3 bases and V 0 bases, and 4 bases lay outside the gene matches. Germline CDR1 reads KGHSH; CDR2 reads LQKENI. The DNA for the CDR3 is TGTGCCAGCTCACCACCGCTAGCGGGGGGGACGACAGATACGCAGTATTTT. Translated: CASSPPLAGGTTDTQYF. The whole variable domain, filled in from reference TRBV18 and TRBJ2-3, reads NAGVMQNPRHLVRRRGQEARLRCSPMKGHSHVYWYRQLPEEGLKFMVYLQKENIIDESGMPKERFSAEFPKEGPSILRIQQVVRGDSAAYFCASSPPLAGGTTDTQYFGPGTRLTVL.

This clonotype was seen only a few times. The gene calls are TRBV7-3 and TRBJ1-2; TRBD1 matches at 7 bases. This CDR3 is 14 amino acids long. Germline V gives CDR1 SGHTA, CDR2 FQGTGA. V shed 5 bases, J shed 8 bases, and the junction held 11 bases outside the gene matches. The CDR3 DNA reads as TGTGCCAGCAGCCCAGGGGGGGGCGGAGAGGGCTACACCTTC. Protein: CASSPGGGGEGYTF.

This clonotype was recorded at least ten times. The gene calls are TRBV28 and TRBJ2-7; D remains ambiguous. V lost 3 bases and J 2 bases, leaving 8 bases between the germline ends. The CDR3 length is 13 residues. Germline V lookup: CDR1 MDHEN, CDR2 SYDVKM. As DNA, the CDR3 is TGTGCCAGCAGTTTCAACTCCCCCTACGAGCAGTACTTC. Protein sequence: CASSFNSPYEQYF.

This clonotype has only a few counts. The rearrangement joins TRBV15 to TRBJ1-4, with D hard to call. CDR1 LNHNV and CDR2 YYDKDF come from the germline V gene (reference sequence). V dropped 5 bases and J dropped 3 bases, with 13 bases sitting between them. The CDR3 is 15 amino acids. The CDR3 reads CATSLTGVPNEKLFF. In DNA form, the CDR3 reads TGTGCCACCAGCTTAACCGGGGTACCTAATGAAAAACTGTTTTTT.

With respect to this clonotype: As the CDR3 is not closed by the conserved phenylalanine or tryptophan, this likely results from a read error. The V call is TRBV25-1, the J call TRBJ1-5, with TRBD1 matching over 7 bases. Germline trimming cut 3 bases from V and 4 bases from J; bases unmatched to any gene: 0. Germline V gives CDR1 MGHDK, CDR2 SYGVNS. The CDR3 is made up of 13 amino acids. The CDR3 DNA follows: TGTGCCAGCAGTGAGACAGGGAATCAGCCCCAGCATGTT. Residues: CASSETGNQPQHV.

This clonotype turned up a few times. The rearrangement uses TRBV7-8 and TRBJ2-6; possibly TRBD1 or TRBD2 for D (5 bases each). This CDR3 has 15 residues. From germline, CDR1 is SGHVS and CDR2 FQNEAQ. The V end was cut by 1 base, the J end by 2 bases, with 6 bases between. CDR3 sequence (DNA): TGTGCCAGCAGCTTAGGAGGGGCTGGGGCCAACGTCCTGACTTTC. It is translated as CASSLGGAGANVLTF. The variable domain in full, completed from reference TRBV7-8 and TRBJ2-6, reads GAGVSQSPRYKVAKRGQDVALRCDPISGHVSLFWYQQALGQGPEFLTYFQNEAQLDKSGLPSDRFFAERPEGSVSTLKIQRTQQEDSAVYLCASSLGGAGANVLTFGAGSRLTVL.

This clonotype was seen a handful of times. The chain uses TRBV29-1 and TRBJ1-2, with 7 positions matching TRBD1. The length of the CDR3 is 14 residues. Germline V gene data show CDR1 as SQVTM and CDR2 as ANQGSEA. J was trimmed by 4 bases and V by 7 bases; bases with no gene match: 12. The CDR3 sequence: CSARQGEVGYGYTF. The DNA of the CDR3 is TGCAGCGCTCGACAGGGTGAAGTTGGCTATGGCTACACCTTC.

This clonotype occurred a few times. The gene calls are TRBV6-4 and TRBJ1-1; no definite D call. The ends were cut back, 0 bases at V and 11 bases at J, with 13 bases in the middle. The CDR3 covers 13 residues. CDR1 and CDR2 from the germline V gene are MRHNA and SNTAGT. In nucleotides, the CDR3 is TGTGCCAGCAGTGACTCGGGGTGGGGTTTGGCTTTCTTT. It encodes CASSDSGWGLAFF.

V and J are TRBV5-1 and TRBJ2-3; TRBD1 matches 9 bases. J was trimmed by 5 bases and V by 4 bases; bases with no gene match: 8. Germline V gives CDR1 SGHRS, CDR2 YFSETQ. The CDR3 is 15 amino acids. CDR3 coding DNA: TGCGCCAGCAGCCCGGAGGGACAGGGTCAAGATACGCAGTATTTT. Residues: CASSPEGQGQDTQYF.